The 25 T cell receptor beta chains below all came from one sample that was sequenced in a study of graft-versus-host responses after intestinal transplantation. The protocol was immunoSEQ multiplex PCR, while the TCRdb copy is restricted to in-frame clones and leaves out a portion. The sample yields 85,000 to 100,000 clones, 93% seen once. No cognate antigen is known for these TCRs. Source: unstimulated CD8+ T cells sorted from spleen or lymph node cells, taken before intestinal transplant. The receptors here all came from a human donor who received an intestinal transplant.

The chain has TRBV18 and TRBJ2-7; TRBD1 matches at 10 bases. After removal of 3 bases from V and 5 bases from J, the junction contained 7 bases not matched to a gene. CDR1 and CDR2 (germline): KGHSH, LQKENI. The CDR3 length is 15 residues. The DNA for the CDR3 is TGTGCCAGCTCACCGACTACCGGGACAGGGGACGAGCAGTACTTC. Its protein is CASSPTTGTGDEQYF.

The chain couples TRBV2 to TRBJ1-5; D unresolved. This CDR3 spans 16 amino acids. V lost 2 bases and J lost 0, with 11 bases in between. CDR1 and CDR2 from the germline V gene are SNHLY and FYNNEI. The CDR3 here is CASSEQVQDSNQPQHF. The CDR3 DNA follows: TGTGCCAGCAGTGAACAGGTTCAGGATAGCAATCAGCCCCAGCATTTT. The variable domain in full, completed from reference TRBV2 and TRBJ1-5, reads EPEVTQTPSHQVTQMGQEVILRCVPISNHLYFYWYRQILGQKVEFLVSFYNNEISEKSEIFDDQFSVERPDGSNFTLKIRSTKLEDSAMYFCASSEQVQDSNQPQHFGDGTRLSIL.

The chain joins TRBV5-6 to TRBJ1-1; TRBD1 is a possible D gene (6 bases). From germline, CDR1 is SGHDT and CDR2 YYEEEE. V was pared by 7 bases and J by 11 bases, with 24 bases between. CDR3 length equals 14 residues. The CDR3 region is CASPWGGRAKMAFF. The CDR3 DNA sequence: TGTGCCAGCCCCTGGGGGGGCAGGGCGAAAATGGCTTTCTTT.

This chain uses TRBV4-3 with TRBJ1-3; a weak D match, TRBD1 (6 bases). The CDR3 is 17 amino acids. The ends were cut back, 0 bases at V and 0 bases at J, with 12 bases in the middle. Germline CDR1 reads LGHNA; CDR2 reads YSLEER. This CDR3 is CASSQDGGSHSGNTIYF. The CDR3, as DNA: TGCGCCAGCAGCCAAGATGGGGGCAGTCACTCTGGAAACACCATATATTTT.

CDR3 DNA sequence: TGTGCCAGCAGCTTGGTGGGGGGACAAGAGACCCAGTACTTC. Translating it yields CASSLVGGQETQYF. The chain links TRBV5-6 to TRBJ2-5, with D maybe TRBD2 (6 bases). CDR1 and CDR2 from the germline V gene are SGHDT and YYEEEE. V gave up 0 bases and J gave up 2 bases, with 8 bases separating them. This CDR3 has 14 amino acids. The full variable domain, rest sourced from reference TRBV5-6 and TRBJ2-5, is DAGVTQSPTHLIKTRGQQVTLRCSPKSGHDTVSWYQQALGQGPQFIFQYYEEEERQRGNFPDRFSGHQFPNYSSELNVNALLLGDSALYLCASSLVGGQETQYFGPGTRLLVL.

The chain couples TRBV10-1 to TRBJ2-1, with TRBD2 matching over 7 bases. There are 13 residues in the CDR3. Germline values: CDR1 WNHNN, CDR2 SYGVQD (reference sequence). The V segment lost 5 bases and the J segment 6 bases; nucleotides outside the gene matches: 4. The CDR3 nucleotides read TGCGCCAGCAGTAGTGGGGAGGGCAATGAGCAGTTCTTC. It codes for CASSSGEGNEQFF.

Worth noting for this clone: Additional DNA sequences in this sample encode the identical CDR3. This sequence joins TRBV27 and TRBJ1-5; D perhaps matches TRBD1 (5 bases). Trimming stripped 3 bases from V and 6 bases from J, with 15 bases between. This CDR3 is 15 amino acids long. CDR1 MNHEY and CDR2 SMNVEV come from the germline V gene (reference sequence). CDR3 nucleotides: TGTGCCAGCAGTTTGAGACCAGTCGGGGGTCAGCCCCAGCATTTT. Its protein product is CASSLRPVGGQPQHF.

The CDR3 DNA reads as TGTGCCAGCAGGGGAGGCTCCACACCCTCTGGAAACACCATATATTTT. It translates to CASRGGSTPSGNTIYF. The rearrangement uses TRBV27 and TRBJ1-3; D remains unclear. The CDR3 length is 16 residues. Germline V gene sequence: CDR1 MNHEY, CDR2 SMNVEV (reference sequence). Trimming removed 6 bases from V and 0 bases from J, with 15 bases in between.

The chain carries TRBV10-3 and TRBJ2-1; D call uncertain. This CDR3 region has 14 residues. Trimming removed 6 bases at V and 0 bases at J, with 9 bases between. The germline V gene has CDR1 ENHRY and CDR2 SYGVKD. The CDR3 spells CAISTISSYNEQFF. DNA for the CDR3: TGTGCCATCAGCACTATCAGCTCCTACAATGAGCAGTTCTTC.

The chain employs TRBV6-1 and TRBJ1-3; 7 bases are shared with TRBD1. From germline, CDR1 is MNHNS and CDR2 SASEGT. V dropped 2 bases and J dropped 3; count of bases not matched to a gene: 10. The length of the CDR3 is 17 residues. CDR3 sequence reads: CASSEYLWDRHGNTIYF. CDR3 bases: TGTGCCAGCAGTGAATATCTTTGGGACAGACATGGAAACACCATATATTTT.

The CDR3 coding sequence is TGCGCCAGCAGCCCCTCCCGCTCGGGGGGCTGGGGTTTTGAGCAGTTCTTC. Translating it yields CASSPSRSGGWGFEQFF. The chain employs TRBV5-1 and TRBJ2-1; TRBD2 might be the D (7 bases). The CDR3 consists of 17 residues. Germline CDR1 and CDR2: SGHRS and YFSETQ. V was clipped by 4 bases and J by 9 bases, with 26 bases between them.

V gene TRBV7-7 combines with J gene TRBJ2-3; D perhaps matches TRBD1 (6 bases). V was pared by 5 bases and J by 2 bases, with 8 bases between. Germline CDR1 reads SSHAT; CDR2 reads FNYEAQ (reference sequence). The CDR3 totals 13 residues. This CDR3 reads CASSRDTTDTQYF. In DNA form, the CDR3 reads TGTGCCAGCAGCAGGGACACCACAGATACGCAGTATTTT.

This chain connects TRBV19 to TRBJ2-7; D might be TRBD1 (6 bases). CDR1 LNHDA and CDR2 SQIVND come from the germline V gene (reference sequence). The CDR3 consists of 14 residues. The V end lost 4 bases, the J end lost 2 bases, and 12 bases lay between the germline ends. CDR3 in amino acids: CASSTTGLTYEQYF. In nucleotides, the CDR3 is TGTGCCAGTAGTACCACAGGGCTTACCTACGAGCAGTACTTC.

V gene TRBV19 combines with J gene TRBJ2-1; 8 bases match TRBD1. Germline V gene data show CDR1 as LNHDA and CDR2 as SQIVND (reference sequence). V was clipped by 0 bases and J by 0 bases; unmatched bases: 16. CDR3 size: 21 residues. The CDR3 sequence is CASSIEGPGTGSLSSYNEQFF. The CDR3 bases are TGTGCCAGTAGTATAGAAGGGCCCGGGACAGGTTCCCTCTCCTCCTACAATGAGCAGTTCTTC.

The chain couples TRBV30 to TRBJ2-2, with D maybe TRBD1 (6 bases). The germline gives CDR1 GTSNPN, CDR2 SVGIG (reference sequence). V was pared by 5 bases and J by 6 bases, with 13 bases between. There are 13 residues in the CDR3. The CDR3 is CAWDETGSGELFF. DNA for the CDR3: TGTGCCTGGGACGAGACAGGATCCGGGGAGCTGTTTTTT.

The J gene is TRBJ2-2, the V gene TRBV4-3, with 10 bases lining up with TRBD1. Germline V lookup: CDR1 LGHNA, CDR2 YSLEER. J was trimmed by 4 bases and V by 1 base; bases with no gene match: 6. The CDR3 is 17 residues long. The CDR3 DNA follows: TGCGCCAGCAGCCAAGGTTCGGGACAGGGGTCCACCGGGGAGCTGTTTTTT. Its translation is CASSQGSGQGSTGELFF.

This chain links TRBV7-9 with TRBJ1-1; tentative D call: TRBD1 (5 bases). The CDR3 loop spans 15 amino acids. V lost 2 bases to trimming and J lost 4 bases, with 14 bases between them. CDR1 and CDR2 from the germline V gene are SEHNR and FQNEAQ (reference sequence). The CDR3 region has the DNA TGTGCCAGCAGCTTATCCGCAGGGAAGAGCACTGAAGCTTTCTTT. Amino acid sequence: CASSLSAGKSTEAFF.

The chain combines TRBV21-1 with TRBJ1-6; no check of the table's D call, TRBD1, against the DNA was made. TRBV21-1 is tagged as a pseudogene. CDR3 length: 16 residues. The CDR3: CASSTRTGAYNSPLHF. The CDR3 DNA sequence: TGTGCCAGCAGCACTCGGACAGGGGCCTATAATTCACCCCTCCACTTT.

This clone was seen a few times. The rearrangement uses TRBV10-2 and TRBJ1-1, with D possibly being TRBD1 (5 bases). The CDR3 loop spans 14 amino acids. Deletions cut 3 bases from V and 0 bases from J, with 8 bases between. Germline V lookup: CDR1 WSHSY, CDR2 SAAADI. CDR3 DNA: TGCGCCAGCAGTGAAATAGGGGTGAACACTGAAGCTTTCTTT. It encodes CASSEIGVNTEAFF.

This chain uses TRBV7-2 with TRBJ2-1, with D possibly matching TRBD2 (7 bases). Germline V lookup: CDR1 SGHTA, CDR2 FQGNSA. The CDR3 consists of 16 residues. Trimming left V 2 bases short and J 4 bases short, with 15 bases between. Here the CDR3 DNA reads TGTGCCAGCAGCTTATTCGGTGCGGGGGCGTACAATGAGCAGTTCTTC. Amino acids: CASSLFGAGAYNEQFF.

This chain links TRBV25-1 with TRBJ1-2; D remains unclear. Per the germline V gene, CDR1 is MGHDK and CDR2 is SYGVNS. CDR3 size: 13 residues. Trimming pared 6 bases from V and 6 bases from J, leaving 14 bases between. CDR3 in DNA: TGTGCCAGCAGCCGAGAGGGATTGAATGGCTACACCTTC. Its translation: CASSREGLNGYTF.

The chain carries TRBV6-5 and TRBJ1-6; D is ambiguous. In germline, CDR1 is MNHEY, CDR2 SVGAGI. This CDR3 is 13 amino acids long. Deletions cut 0 bases from V and 7 bases from J, with 4 bases between. The CDR3: CASSYSANSPLHF. The CDR3 coding sequence is TGTGCCAGCAGTTACTCGGCAAATTCACCCCTCCACTTT.

The sample holds one count of this clone. The chain uses TRBV5-1 and TRBJ2-1; 7 nucleotides match TRBD1. V shed 2 bases and J 0 bases; nucleotides not matched to a gene: 2. CDR1 is SGHRS, CDR2 YFSETQ, per germline. The CDR3 spans 15 residues. This CDR3 is CASSLGGSSYNEQFF. DNA of the CDR3: TGCGCCAGCAGCTTAGGGGGCTCCTCCTACAATGAGCAGTTCTTC.

The J gene is TRBJ1-2, the V gene TRBV7-9; 7 nucleotides align to TRBD1. The germline CDR1 and CDR2 sequences are SEHNR and FQNEAQ (reference sequence). Trimming removed 4 bases from V and 5 bases from J; junction bases left unmatched: 7. The CDR3 totals 14 residues. The CDR3 is CASSSPGGGYGYTF. The CDR3 DNA reads as TGTGCCAGCAGCTCACCAGGGGGTGGTTATGGCTACACCTTC.

The CDR3 protein is CASSQRRGQVYEQYF. The CDR3 region has the DNA TGCGCCAGCAGCCAACGACGGGGACAGGTCTACGAGCAGTACTTC. This sequence joins TRBV4-3 and TRBJ2-7; 8 nucleotides agree with TRBD1. Germline V gene lookup returns CDR1 LGHNA and CDR2 YSLEER. The CDR3 sequence is 15 residues long. Losses at the gene ends were 2 bases for V and 3 bases for J; bases not matched to a gene: 6.